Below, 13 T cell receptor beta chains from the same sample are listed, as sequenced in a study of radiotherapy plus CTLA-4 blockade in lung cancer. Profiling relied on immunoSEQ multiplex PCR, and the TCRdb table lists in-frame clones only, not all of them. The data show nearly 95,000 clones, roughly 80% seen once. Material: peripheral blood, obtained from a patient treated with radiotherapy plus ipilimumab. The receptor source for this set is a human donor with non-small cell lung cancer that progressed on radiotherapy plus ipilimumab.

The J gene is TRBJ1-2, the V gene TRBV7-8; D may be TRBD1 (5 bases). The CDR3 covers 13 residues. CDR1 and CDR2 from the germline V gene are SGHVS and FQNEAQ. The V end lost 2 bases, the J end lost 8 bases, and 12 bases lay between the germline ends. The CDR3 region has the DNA TGTGCCAGCAGCTTATCTGGGACGAGGGGCTACACCTTC. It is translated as CASSLSGTRGYTF.

The CDR3 reads CASSVGSSGDNEQFF. In DNA, the CDR3 is TGTGCCAGCAGCGTAGGTTCTAGCGGGGACAATGAGCAGTTCTTC. The chain has TRBV9 and TRBJ2-1; 9 bases line up with TRBD2. This CDR3 region has 15 residues. V lost 0 bases and J lost 5; bases outside the gene matches: 3. Looked up from germline, CDR1 is SGDLS and CDR2 is YYNGEE.

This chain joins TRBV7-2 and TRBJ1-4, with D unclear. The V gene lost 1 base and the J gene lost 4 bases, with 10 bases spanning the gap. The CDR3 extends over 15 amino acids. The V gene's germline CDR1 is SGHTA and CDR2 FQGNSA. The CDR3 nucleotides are TGTGCCAGCAGCTTAGGTCGGAGAAATAATGAAAAACTGTTTTTT. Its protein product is CASSLGRRNNEKLFF.

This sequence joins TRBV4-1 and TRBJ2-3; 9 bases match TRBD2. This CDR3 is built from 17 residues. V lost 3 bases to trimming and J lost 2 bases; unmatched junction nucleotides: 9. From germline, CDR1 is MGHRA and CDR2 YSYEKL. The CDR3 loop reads CASSQGGLAQITDTQYF. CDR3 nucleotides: TGCGCCAGCAGCCAGGGGGGACTAGCTCAGATCACAGATACGCAGTATTTT.

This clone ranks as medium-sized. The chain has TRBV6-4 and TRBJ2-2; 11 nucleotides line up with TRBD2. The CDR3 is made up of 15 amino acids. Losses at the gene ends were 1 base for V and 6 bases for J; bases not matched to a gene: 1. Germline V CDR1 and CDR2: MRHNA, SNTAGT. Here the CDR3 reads CASSDLAGGPGELFF. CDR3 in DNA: TGTGCCAGCAGTGACTTAGCGGGAGGGCCCGGGGAGCTGTTTTTT.

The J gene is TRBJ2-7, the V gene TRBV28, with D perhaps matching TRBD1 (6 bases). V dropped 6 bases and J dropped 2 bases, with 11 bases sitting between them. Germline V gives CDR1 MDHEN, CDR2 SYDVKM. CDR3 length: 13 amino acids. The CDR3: CASRATGPYEQYV. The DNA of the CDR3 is TGTGCCAGCAGGGCAACAGGGCCCTACGAGCAGTACGTC.

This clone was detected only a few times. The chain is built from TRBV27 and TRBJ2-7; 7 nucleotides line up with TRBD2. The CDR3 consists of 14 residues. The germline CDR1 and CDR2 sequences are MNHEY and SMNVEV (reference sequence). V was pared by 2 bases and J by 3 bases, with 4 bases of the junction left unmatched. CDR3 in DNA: TGTGCCAGCAGTTTAACAGCGGGACGCTACGAGCAGTACTTC. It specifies CASSLTAGRYEQYF.

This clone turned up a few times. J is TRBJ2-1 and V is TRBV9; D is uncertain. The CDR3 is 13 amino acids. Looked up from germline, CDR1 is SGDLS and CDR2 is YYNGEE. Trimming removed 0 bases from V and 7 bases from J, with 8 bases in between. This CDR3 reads CASSVGAENEQFF. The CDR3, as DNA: TGTGCCAGCAGCGTAGGGGCGGAGAATGAGCAGTTCTTC.

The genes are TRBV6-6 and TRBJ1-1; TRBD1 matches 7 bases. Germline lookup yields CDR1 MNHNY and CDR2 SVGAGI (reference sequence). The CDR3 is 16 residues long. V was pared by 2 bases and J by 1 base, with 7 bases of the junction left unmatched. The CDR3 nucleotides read TGTGCCAGCAGTTACAGGAGACAGGGACAGAACACTGAAGCTTTCTTT. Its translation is CASSYRRQGQNTEAFF.

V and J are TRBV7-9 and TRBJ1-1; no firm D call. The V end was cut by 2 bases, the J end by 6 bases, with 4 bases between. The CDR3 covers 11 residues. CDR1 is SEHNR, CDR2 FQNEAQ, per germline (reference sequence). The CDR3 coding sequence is TGTGCCAGCAGCTTACGGCCTGAAGCTTTCTTT. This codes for CASSLRPEAFF.

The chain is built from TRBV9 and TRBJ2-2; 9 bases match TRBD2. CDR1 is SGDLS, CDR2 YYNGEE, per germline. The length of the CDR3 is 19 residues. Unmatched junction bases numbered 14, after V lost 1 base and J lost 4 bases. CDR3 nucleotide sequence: TGTGCCAGCAGCGTAAATAGCGGGAGTACGAGATGGAGCACCGGGGAGCTGTTTTTT. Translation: CASSVNSGSTRWSTGELFF.

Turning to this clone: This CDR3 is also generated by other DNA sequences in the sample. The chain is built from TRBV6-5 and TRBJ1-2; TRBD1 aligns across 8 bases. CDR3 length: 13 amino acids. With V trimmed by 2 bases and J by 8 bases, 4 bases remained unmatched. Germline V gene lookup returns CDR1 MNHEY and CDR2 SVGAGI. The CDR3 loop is CASSYGQGRGYTF. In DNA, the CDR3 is TGTGCCAGCAGTTACGGACAGGGAAGAGGCTACACCTTC.

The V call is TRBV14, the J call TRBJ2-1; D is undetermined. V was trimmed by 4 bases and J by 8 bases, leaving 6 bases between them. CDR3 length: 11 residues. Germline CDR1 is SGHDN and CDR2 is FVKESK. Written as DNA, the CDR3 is TGTGCCAGCAGCCTAAAGGATGAGCAGTTCTTC. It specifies CASSLKDEQFF.